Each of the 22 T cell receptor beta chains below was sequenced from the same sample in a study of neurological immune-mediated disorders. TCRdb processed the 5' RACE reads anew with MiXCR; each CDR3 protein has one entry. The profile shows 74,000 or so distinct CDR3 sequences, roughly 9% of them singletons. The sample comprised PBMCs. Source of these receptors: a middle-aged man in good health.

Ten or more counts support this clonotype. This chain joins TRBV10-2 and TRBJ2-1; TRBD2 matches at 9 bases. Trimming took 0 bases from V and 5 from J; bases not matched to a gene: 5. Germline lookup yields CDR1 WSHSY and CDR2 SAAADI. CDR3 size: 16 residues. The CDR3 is CASSESGGRGNNEQFF. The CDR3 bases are TGCGCCAGCAGTGAGTCTGGCGGGAGGGGGAACAATGAGCAGTTCTTC.

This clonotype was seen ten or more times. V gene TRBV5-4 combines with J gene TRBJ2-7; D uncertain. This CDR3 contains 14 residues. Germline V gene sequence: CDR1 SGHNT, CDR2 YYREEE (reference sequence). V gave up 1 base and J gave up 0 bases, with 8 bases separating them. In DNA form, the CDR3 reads TGTGCCAGCAGCTTGCTCCCGGGCTCCTACGAGCAGTACTTC. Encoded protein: CASSLLPGSYEQYF.

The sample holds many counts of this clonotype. CDR3 protein: CASSQTGRAANTGELFF. The DNA of the CDR3 is TGTGCCAGCAGCCAAACCGGAAGGGCCGCGAACACCGGGGAGCTGTTTTTT. The chain uses TRBV3-1 and TRBJ2-2; no clear D gene. This CDR3 spans 17 amino acids. Germline CDR1 and CDR2: LGHDT and YNNKEL (reference sequence). The V and J ends lost 2 bases and 0 bases respectively, with 13 bases between them.

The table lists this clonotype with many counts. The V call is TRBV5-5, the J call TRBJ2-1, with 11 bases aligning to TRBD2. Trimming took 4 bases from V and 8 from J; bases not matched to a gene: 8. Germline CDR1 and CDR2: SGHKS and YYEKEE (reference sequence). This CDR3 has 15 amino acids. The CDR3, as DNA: TGTGCCAGCAGCCCACTAGCGGGGGTTATCGATGAGCAGTTCTTC. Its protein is CASSPLAGVIDEQFF. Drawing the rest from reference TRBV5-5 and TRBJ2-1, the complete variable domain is DAGVTQSPTHLIKTRGQQVTLRCSPISGHKSVSWYQQVLGQGPQFIFQYYEKEERGRGNFPDRFSARQFPNYSSELNVNALLLGDSALYLCASSPLAGVIDEQFFGPGTRLTVL.

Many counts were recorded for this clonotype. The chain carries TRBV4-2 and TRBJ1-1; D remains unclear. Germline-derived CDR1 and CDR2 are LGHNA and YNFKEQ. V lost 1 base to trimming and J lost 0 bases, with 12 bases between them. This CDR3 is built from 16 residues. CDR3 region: CASSQAGTSMNTEAFF. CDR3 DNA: TGTGCCAGCAGCCAAGCGGGTACGTCCATGAACACTGAAGCTTTCTTT.

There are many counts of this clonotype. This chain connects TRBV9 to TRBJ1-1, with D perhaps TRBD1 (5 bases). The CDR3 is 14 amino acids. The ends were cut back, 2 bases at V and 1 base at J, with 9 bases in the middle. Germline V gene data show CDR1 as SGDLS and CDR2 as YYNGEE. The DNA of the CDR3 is TGTGCCAGCAGCGTCCTCACAGGGAACACTGAAGCTTTCTTT. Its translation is CASSVLTGNTEAFF. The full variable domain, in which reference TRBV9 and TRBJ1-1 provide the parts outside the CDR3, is DSGVTQTPKHLITATGQRVTLRCSPRSGDLSVYWYQQSLDQGLQFLIQYYNGEERAKGNILERFSAQQFPDLHSELNLSSLELGDSALYFCASSVLTGNTEAFFGQGTRLTVV.

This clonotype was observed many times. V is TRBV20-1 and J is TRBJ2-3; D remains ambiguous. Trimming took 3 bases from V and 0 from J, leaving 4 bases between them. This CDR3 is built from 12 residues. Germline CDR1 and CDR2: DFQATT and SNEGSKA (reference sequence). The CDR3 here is CSASQSTDTQYF. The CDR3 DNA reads TGCAGTGCTAGTCAGAGCACAGATACGCAGTATTTT.

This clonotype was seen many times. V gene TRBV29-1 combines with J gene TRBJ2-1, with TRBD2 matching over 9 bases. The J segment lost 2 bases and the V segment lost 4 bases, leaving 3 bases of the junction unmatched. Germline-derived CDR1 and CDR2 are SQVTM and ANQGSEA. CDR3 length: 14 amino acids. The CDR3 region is CSVARLAAYNEQFF. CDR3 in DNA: TGCAGCGTTGCCAGACTAGCGGCCTACAATGAGCAGTTCTTC.

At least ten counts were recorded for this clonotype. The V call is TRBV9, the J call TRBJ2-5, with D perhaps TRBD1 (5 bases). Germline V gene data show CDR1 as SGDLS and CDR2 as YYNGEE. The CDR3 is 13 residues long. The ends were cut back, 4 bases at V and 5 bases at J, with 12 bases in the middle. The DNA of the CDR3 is TGTGCCAGCAGCCCGGCAGGGCGGGAGACCCAGTACTTC. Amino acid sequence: CASSPAGRETQYF. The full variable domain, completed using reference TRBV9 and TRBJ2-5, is DSGVTQTPKHLITATGQRVTLRCSPRSGDLSVYWYQQSLDQGLQFLIQYYNGEERAKGNILERFSAQQFPDLHSELNLSSLELGDSALYFCASSPAGRETQYFGPGTRLLVL.

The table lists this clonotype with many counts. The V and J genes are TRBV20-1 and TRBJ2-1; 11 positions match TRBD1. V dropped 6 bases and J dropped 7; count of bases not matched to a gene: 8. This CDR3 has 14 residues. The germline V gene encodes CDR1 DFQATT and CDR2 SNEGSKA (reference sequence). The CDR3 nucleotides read TGCAGTGCAGAAGGACAGGGGGCGCGAAATGAGCAGTTCTTC. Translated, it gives CSAEGQGARNEQFF.

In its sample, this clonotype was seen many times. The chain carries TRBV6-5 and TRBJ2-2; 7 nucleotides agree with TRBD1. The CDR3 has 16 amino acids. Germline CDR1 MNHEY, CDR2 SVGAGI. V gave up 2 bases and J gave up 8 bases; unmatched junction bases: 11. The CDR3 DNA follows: TGTGCCAGCAGTTACAGACAGGGTCAATTCTCTGGGGAGCTGTTTTTT. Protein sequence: CASSYRQGQFSGELFF.

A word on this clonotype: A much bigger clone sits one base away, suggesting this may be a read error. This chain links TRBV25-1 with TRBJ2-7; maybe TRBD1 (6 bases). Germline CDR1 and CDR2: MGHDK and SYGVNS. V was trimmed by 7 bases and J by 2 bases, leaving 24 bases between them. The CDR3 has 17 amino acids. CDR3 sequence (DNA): TGTGCCAGCACTGATCTGACCCACCGGGACATTGCCTACGAGCAGTACTTC. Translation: CASTDLTHRDIAYEQYF.

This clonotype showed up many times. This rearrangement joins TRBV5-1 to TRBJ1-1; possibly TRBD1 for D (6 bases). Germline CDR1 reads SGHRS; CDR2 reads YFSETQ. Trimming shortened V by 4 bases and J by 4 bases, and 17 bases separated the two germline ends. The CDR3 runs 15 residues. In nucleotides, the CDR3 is TGCGCCAGCAGCATACCGGGACAAGGGGGCACTGAAGCTTTCTTT. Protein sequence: CASSIPGQGGTEAFF.

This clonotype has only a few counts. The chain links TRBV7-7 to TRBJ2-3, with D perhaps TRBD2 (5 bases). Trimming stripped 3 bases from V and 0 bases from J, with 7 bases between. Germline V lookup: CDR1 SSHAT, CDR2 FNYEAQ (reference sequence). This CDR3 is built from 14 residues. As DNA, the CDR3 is TGTGCCAGCAGCTTGGGAGCGAGCACAGATACGCAGTATTTT. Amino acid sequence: CASSLGASTDTQYF.

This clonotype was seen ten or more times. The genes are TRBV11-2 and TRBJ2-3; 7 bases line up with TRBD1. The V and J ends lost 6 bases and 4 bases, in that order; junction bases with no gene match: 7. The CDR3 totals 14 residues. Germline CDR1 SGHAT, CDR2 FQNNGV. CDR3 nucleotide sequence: TGTGCCAGCAGTTATGGACAGGCCCCAGATACGCAGTATTTT. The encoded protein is CASSYGQAPDTQYF.

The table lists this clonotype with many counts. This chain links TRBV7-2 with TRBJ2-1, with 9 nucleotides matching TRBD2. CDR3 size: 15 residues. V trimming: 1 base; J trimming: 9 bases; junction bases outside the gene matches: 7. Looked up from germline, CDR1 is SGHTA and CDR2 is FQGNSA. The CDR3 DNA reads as TGTGCCAGCAGCTTAGATTCGGCGGGGGGGGCTGAGCAGTTCTTC. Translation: CASSLDSAGGAEQFF.

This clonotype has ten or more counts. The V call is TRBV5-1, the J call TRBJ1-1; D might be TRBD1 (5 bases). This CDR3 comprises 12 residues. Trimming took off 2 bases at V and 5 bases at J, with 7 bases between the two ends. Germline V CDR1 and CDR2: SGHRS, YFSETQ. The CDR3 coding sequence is TGCGCCAGCAGCTTTGAGGGGACTGAAGCTTTCTTT. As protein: CASSFEGTEAFF.

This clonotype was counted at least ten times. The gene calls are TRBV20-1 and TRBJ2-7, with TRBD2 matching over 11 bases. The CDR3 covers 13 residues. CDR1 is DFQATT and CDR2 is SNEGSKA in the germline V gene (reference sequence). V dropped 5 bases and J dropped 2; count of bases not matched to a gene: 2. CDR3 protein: CSAPLAGAYEQYF. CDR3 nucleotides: TGCAGTGCTCCACTAGCGGGAGCCTACGAGCAGTACTTC.

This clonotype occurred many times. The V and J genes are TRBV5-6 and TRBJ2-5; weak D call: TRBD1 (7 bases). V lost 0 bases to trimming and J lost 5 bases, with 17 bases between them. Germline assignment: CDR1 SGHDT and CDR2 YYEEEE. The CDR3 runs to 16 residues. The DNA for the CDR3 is TGTGCCAGCAGCTTGGAGGCAGGGGGGTTTCAGGAGACCCAGTACTTC. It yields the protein CASSLEAGGFQETQYF.

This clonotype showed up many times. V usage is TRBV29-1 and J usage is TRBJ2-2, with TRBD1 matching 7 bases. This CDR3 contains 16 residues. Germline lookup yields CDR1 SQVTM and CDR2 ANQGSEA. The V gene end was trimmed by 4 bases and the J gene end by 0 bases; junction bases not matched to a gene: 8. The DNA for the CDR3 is TGCAGCGTTGGACAGGGTGCGTTCGCGAACACCGGGGAGCTGTTTTTT. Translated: CSVGQGAFANTGELFF.

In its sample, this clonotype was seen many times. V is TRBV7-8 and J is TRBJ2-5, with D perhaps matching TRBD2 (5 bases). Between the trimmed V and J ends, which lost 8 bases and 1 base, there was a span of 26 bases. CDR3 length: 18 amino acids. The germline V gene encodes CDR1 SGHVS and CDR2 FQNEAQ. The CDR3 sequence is CASQPYPPRAGGQETQYF. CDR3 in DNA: TGTGCCAGCCAGCCATACCCACCTAGGGCGGGCGGCCAAGAGACCCAGTACTTC.

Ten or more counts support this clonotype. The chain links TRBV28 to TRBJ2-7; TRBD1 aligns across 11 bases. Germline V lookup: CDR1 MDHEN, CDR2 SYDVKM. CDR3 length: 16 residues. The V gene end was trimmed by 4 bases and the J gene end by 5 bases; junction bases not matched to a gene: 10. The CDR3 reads CASSSPPGQGGNEQYF. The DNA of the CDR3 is TGTGCCAGCAGTTCACCTCCGGGACAGGGGGGCAACGAGCAGTACTTC.